These T cell receptor beta chains were read from a single sample in a study of lymphopenia after photon versus proton radiotherapy. Profiled with immunoSEQ multiplex PCR; TCRdb holds only in-frame clones, not every one. The data hold approximately 91,000 clones, with about 86% observed a single time. The sample here was peripheral blood, taken from a patient treated with proton-based radiotherapy. The receptors stem from a man in his 60s with pancreatic cancer. Each CDR3 is given with its conserved first and last residue. A D gene is named only where the DNA matches it firmly. Clone sizes are given selectively: once, few, many, or a class where the clone is expanded.

NA,TRBV27,TRBJ2-2,NA,CASSLRQDVAGELFF,TGTGCCAGCAGTTTAAGGCAGGATGTGGCCGGGGAGCTGTTTTTT
NA,TRBV9,TRBJ2-1,NA,CASSLYNEQFF,TGTGCCAGCAGCTTATACAATGAGCAGTTCTTC
NA,TRBV6-6,TRBJ2-3,once,CASSPLSSTDTQYF,TGTGCCAGCAGTCCTTTGTCGAGCACAGATACGCAGTATTTT
NA,TRBV7-4,TRBJ2-3,NA,CASSRVGDTQYF,TGTGCCAGCAGCCGCGTGGGTGATACGCAGTATTTT
TRBD2,TRBV4-2,TRBJ2-6,NA,CASSQGRGSGANVLTF,TGTGCCAGCAGCCAAGGGCGGGGGTCTGGGGCCAACGTCCTGACTTTC
NA,TRBV10-3,TRBJ1-1,few,CAISERDTEAFF,TGTGCCATCAGTGAAAGGGACACTGAAGCTTTCTTT
TRBD1,TRBV28,TRBJ2-7,NA,CASSSGDRGYEQYF,TGTGCCAGCAGTTCCGGGGACAGGGGGTACGAGCAGTACTTC
NA,TRBV28,TRBJ1-2,NA,CASSRGTNYGYTF,TGTGCCAGCAGCAGAGGGACTAACTATGGCTACACCTTC
NA,TRBV21-1,TRBJ2-2,NA,CASGSKLADNTGELFF,TGTGCCAGCGGCAGTAAGCTAGCAGATAACACCGGGGAGCTGTTTTTT
NA,TRBV6-5,TRBJ2-5,NA,CASSSLETQYF,TGTGCCAGCAGTTCGTTAGAGACCCAGTACTTC
NA,TRBV10-3,TRBJ2-1,NA,CAISRDANEQFF,TGTGCCATCAGTCGTGATGCAAATGAGCAGTTCTTC
NA,TRBV6-5,TRBJ1-4,NA,CASSYSMLATNEKLFF,TGTGCCAGCAGTTACTCGATGCTTGCAACTAATGAAAAACTGTTTTTT
NA,TRBV30,TRBJ1-5,once,CAWSPDPYRQPQHF,TGTGCCTGGAGTCCTGACCCTTATCGTCAGCCCCAGCATTTT
NA,TRBV7-6,TRBJ2-3,once,CASSLSYSTDTQYF,TGTGCCAGCAGCTTAAGCTATAGCACAGATACGCAGTATTTT
NA,TRBV28,TRBJ2-1,few,CASTPRGVQSSYNEQFF,TGTGCCAGCACCCCTCGAGGGGTGCAGAGCTCCTACAATGAGCAGTTCTTC
TRBD1,TRBV7-9,TRBJ1-1,NA,CASSRQGGTEAFF,TGTGCCAGCAGCCGACAGGGGGGCACTGAAGCTTTCTTT
NA,TRBV18,TRBJ2-3,NA,CASSPGSGSRTDTQYF,TGTGCCAGCTCACCGGGTTCAGGCAGCCGCACAGATACGCAGTATTTT
NA,TRBV5-5,TRBJ1-5,NA,CASSLFESQPQHF,TGTGCCAGCAGCTTGTTTGAAAGTCAGCCCCAGCATTTT
NA,TRBV28,TRBJ2-7,NA,CASSPRTDPPYEQYF,TGTGCCAGCAGTCCCCGGACAGACCCCCCCTACGAGCAGTACTTC
TRBD2,TRBV11-2,TRBJ2-7,NA,CASSRTSGPYEQYF,TGTGCCAGCAGCCGGACTAGCGGGCCCTACGAGCAGTACTTC
NA,TRBV5-4,TRBJ2-1,NA,CASSSKNSLGYNEQFF,TGTGCCAGCAGCTCGAAGAACTCCCTGGGCTACAATGAGCAGTTCTTC
TRBD1,TRBV19,TRBJ1-1,once,CASTPGQGLRGTEAFF,TGTGCCAGTACCCCGGGACAGGGTTTGAGAGGGACTGAAGCTTTCTTT
NA,TRBV9,TRBJ2-2,NA,CASSAGQRGTGELFF,TGTGCCAGCAGCGCGGGACAAAGGGGGACCGGGGAGCTGTTTTTT
TRBD1,TRBV5-1,TRBJ2-3,NA,CASSLDMTGSTDTQYF,TGCGCCAGCAGCTTGGATATGACAGGGAGCACAGATACGCAGTATTTT
TRBD2,TRBV6-6,TRBJ2-7,NA,CASSPRWREPYEQYF,TGTGCCAGCAGCCCAAGGTGGCGGGAGCCCTACGAGCAGTACTTC
NA,TRBV25-1,TRBJ2-3,NA,CASSPPGSRTDTQYF,TGTGCCAGTTCTCCCCCGGGGTCGCGGACAGATACGCAGTATTTT
TRBD1,TRBV19,TRBJ1-5,NA,CASSAPLTGGQPQHF,TGTGCCAGTAGTGCCCCCCTGACAGGGGGTCAGCCCCAGCATTTT
NA,TRBV6-5,TRBJ2-7,NA,CASKAEGFSYEQYF,TGTGCCAGCAAAGCGGAGGGATTCAGCTACGAGCAGTACTTC
NA,TRBV5-1,TRBJ2-3,NA,CASSLEDSRTDTQYF,TGCGCCAGCAGCTTGGAGGACAGCCGCACAGATACGCAGTATTTT
NA,TRBV7-9,TRBJ2-3,NA,CASSPRFILDPTSTDTQYF,TGTGCCAGCAGCCCCCGTTTTATCCTTGACCCCACTAGCACAGATACGCAGTATTTT
NA,TRBV7-3,TRBJ2-2,NA,CASSPENTGELFF,TGTGCCAGCAGCCCGGAAAACACCGGGGAGCTGTTTTTT
TRBD2,TRBV7-3,TRBJ2-5,NA,CASSTGTSGRHVETQYF,TGTGCCAGCAGCACCGGGACTAGCGGCAGACACGTAGAGACCCAGTACTTC
TRBD1,TRBV5-1,TRBJ1-3,NA,CASSRQGDRSGNTIYF,TGCGCCAGCAGCCGACAGGGGGACAGGTCTGGAAACACCATATATTTT
NA,TRBV11-3,TRBJ2-3,NA,CASSLVQANTQYF,TGTGCCAGCAGCTTAGTTCAGGCCAATACGCAGTATTTT
NA,TRBV29-1,TRBJ2-7,few,CSANGPGRHGYEQYF,TGCAGCGCCAACGGTCCGGGCCGTCACGGGTACGAGCAGTACTTC
TRBD1,TRBV7-8,TRBJ1-2,NA,CASSVQGAYGYTF,TGTGCCAGCAGCGTACAGGGGGCCTATGGCTACACCTTC
NA,TRBV9,TRBJ2-3,NA,CASSPHWTGSTDTQYF,TGTGCCAGCAGCCCCCACTGGACTGGCAGCACAGATACGCAGTATTTT
NA,TRBV7-9,TRBJ1-1,NA,CASIPLSDLNTEAFF,TGTGCCAGCATCCCACTATCGGACCTGAACACTGAAGCTTTCTTT
TRBD2,TRBV9,TRBJ2-3,NA,CASSSGRRDSTQYF,TGTGCCAGCAGCAGCGGGAGGAGGGATAGTACGCAGTATTTT
NA,TRBV7-8,TRBJ2-2,NA,CASSLVGGDTGELFF,TGTGCCAGCAGCTTAGTCGGGGGAGATACCGGGGAGCTGTTTTTT
NA,TRBV28,TRBJ1-5,NA,CASSAGGPGNQPQHF,TGTGCCAGCAGCGCGGGAGGGCCAGGCAATCAGCCCCAGCATTTT
NA,TRBV9,TRBJ2-7,NA,CASSRGGESSYEQYF,TGTGCCAGCAGTCGAGGAGGCGAGAGCTCCTACGAGCAGTACTTC
NA,TRBV4-3,TRBJ2-2,few,CASSRRKGTGELFF,TGCGCCAGCAGCCGGCGCAAGGGCACCGGGGAGCTGTTTTTT
TRBD2,TRBV6-5,TRBJ2-7,NA,CASSYLASGSYEQYF,TGTGCCAGCAGTTACTTAGCTAGCGGCTCCTACGAGCAGTACTTC
TRBD1,TRBV2,TRBJ1-4,NA,CASSIQGGLTNEKLFF,TGTGCCAGCAGTATCCAGGGGGGCCTTACTAATGAAAAACTGTTTTTT
NA,TRBV11-2,TRBJ1-2,once,CASSLVQGYYGYTF,TGTGCCAGCAGCTTAGTCCAGGGGTACTATGGCTACACCTTC
NA,TRBV5-1,TRBJ2-5,NA,CASSLVEGGRETQYF,TGCGCCAGCAGCTTGGTCGAAGGGGGGCGTGAGACCCAGTACTTC
NA,TRBV28,TRBJ1-5,NA,CASTNGVLPQHF,TGTGCCAGCACCAACGGCGTTTTGCCCCAGCATTTT
NA,TRBV7-2,TRBJ1-5,NA,CASSFGQFNQPQHF,TGTGCCAGCAGCTTTGGACAGTTTAATCAGCCCCAGCATTTT
NA,TRBV10-1,TRBJ1-1,few,CASTTRGRSDTEAFF,TGCGCCAGCACCACAAGGGGTCGGTCGGACACTGAAGCTTTCTTT
TRBD1,TRBV5-4,TRBJ2-4,NA,CASATDRVNIQYF,TGTGCCAGCGCTACGGACAGGGTAAACATTCAGTACTTC
TRBD2,TRBV5-4,TRBJ2-3,few,CASSLLAGGPVDTQYF,TGTGCCAGCAGCTTACTAGCGGGAGGGCCTGTAGATACGCAGTATTTT
NA,TRBV2,TRBJ1-2,NA,CASSDRGYGYTF,TGTGCCAGCAGTGACAGGGGCTATGGCTACACCTTC
TRBD2,TRBV7-8,TRBJ2-1,NA,CASSLGLAGVYEQFF,TGTGCCAGCAGCTTAGGACTAGCGGGAGTATATGAGCAGTTCTTC